The 24 T cell receptor beta chains below all came from one sample that was sequenced in a study of blood T cell repertoires in COVID-19 (dated by TCRdb to between 2020 and 2021). The library was made by the immunoSEQ multiplex PCR assay. The immuneACCESS repertoire file appears here via TCRdb, limited to in-frame rearrangements. These files lack a portion of the clones; in checked studies, under half of the deficit traces to unresolved V genes, and the cause of the others is not known. The sample contains hundreds of thousands of clones, about 90% of them found a single time. The top ten hold about 3.5% of the sample. The sequenced material came from peripheral blood. The receptors shown here come from a woman aged 18 to 35 who had recovered from COVID-19.

Here the CDR3 DNA reads TGTGCCAGCACCCAGGACAGCTCCTACAATGAGCAGTTCTTC. Its protein product is CASTQDSSYNEQFF. The rearrangement uses TRBV5-8 and TRBJ2-1; D might be TRBD1 (6 bases). The CDR3 length is 14 residues. V was shortened by 6 bases and J by 0 bases, with 10 bases between the two germline ends. Per the germline V gene, CDR1 is SGHTS and CDR2 is YDEGEE. Full variable domain (rest looked up from reference TRBV5-8 and TRBJ2-1): EAGVTQSPTHLIKTRGQQATLRCSPISGHTSVYWYQQALGLGLQFLLWYDEGEERNRGNFPPRFSGRQFPNYSSELNVNALELEDSALYLCASTQDSSYNEQFFGPGTRLTVL.

This chain joins TRBV10-3 and TRBJ1-2; 7 bases are shared with TRBD1. CDR1 is ENHRY and CDR2 is SYGVKD in the germline V gene. This CDR3 has 12 amino acids. V was clipped by 10 bases and J by 4 bases; unmatched bases: 6. As DNA, the CDR3 is TGTGCCAGTAGAAGGGACAGCTATGGCTACACCTTC. It codes for CASRRDSYGYTF.

This clone was counted between two and nine times. Other DNA sequences in the sample encode the same CDR3. The chain links TRBV11-2 to TRBJ1-6; TRBD1 aligns across 9 bases. The CDR3 has 17 residues. The ends lost 2 bases at V and 3 bases at J; junction bases unmatched: 5. The germline V gene has CDR1 SGHAT and CDR2 FQNNGV. CDR3 in amino acids: CASSLLDRGSYNSPLHF. The DNA of the CDR3 is TGTGCCAGCAGCTTACTGGACAGGGGTAGCTATAATTCACCCCTCCACTTT.

This sequence joins TRBV12-3 or TRBV12-4 and TRBJ1-2; D uncertain. V shed 3 bases and J shed 6 bases, with 8 bases lying between them. This CDR3 has 12 amino acids. The CDR3 DNA reads as TGTGCCAGCAGTTTCTCCCGGGATGGCTACACCTTC. Encoded protein: CASSFSRDGYTF.

The rearrangement links TRBV21-1 to TRBJ2-3; the D call TRBD2 from the table was never checked on the DNA. TRBV21-1 is designated a pseudogene. The CDR3 spans 12 residues. The CDR3 nucleotides are TGTGCCAGCAGCAATTTTCAGGCGGGCCGATATTTT. This codes for CASSNFQAGRYF.

This chain connects TRBV4-1 to TRBJ2-1, with D perhaps TRBD1 (6 bases). Germline CDR1 reads MGHRA; CDR2 reads YSYEKL. V shed 2 bases and J shed 7 bases, with 18 bases lying between them. The CDR3 consists of 16 residues. CDR3 in DNA: TGCGCCAGCAGCCAATATTGGGGGCAGATTAATAATGAGCAGTTCTTC. Translating gives CASSQYWGQINNEQFF.

The V and J genes are TRBV6-2 or TRBV6-3 and TRBJ2-7; D might be TRBD2 (6 bases). CDR3 length: 12 residues. CDR1 and CDR2 (germline): MNHEY, SVGEGT. V lost 4 bases to trimming and J lost 5 bases, with 9 bases between them. Here the CDR3 reads CASSFSGNEQYV. DNA for the CDR3: TGTGCCAGCAGTTTTAGCGGTAACGAGCAGTACGTC.

The chain combines TRBV2 with TRBJ1-5; tentatively, D is TRBD1 (5 bases). Trimming stripped 7 bases from V and 4 bases from J, with 17 bases between. Per germline, CDR1 SNHLY and CDR2 FYNNEI. The CDR3 is made up of 15 amino acids. CDR3 DNA sequence: TGTGCCAGCACCGAGCAGGGATATCTAAATCAGCCCCAGCATTTT. Protein sequence: CASTEQGYLNQPQHF.

The V call is TRBV11-3, the J call TRBJ2-5, with D possibly matching TRBD1 (5 bases). V was clipped by 1 base and J by 7 bases, with 10 bases between them. This CDR3 has 13 residues. Germline V gene lookup returns CDR1 SGHNT and CDR2 YENEEA. The chain's CDR3 is CASSLVDQGTQYF. The CDR3 nucleotides are TGTGCCAGCAGCTTAGTAGACCAGGGGACCCAGTACTTC.

The DNA for the CDR3 is TGTGCCAGCAGCGTAGCTCCCGTAACACGGGATAATTCACCCCTCCACTTT. Its translation: CASSVAPVTRDNSPLHF. The chain recombines TRBV9 with TRBJ1-6; no clear D gene. Trimming shortened V by 0 bases and J by 5 bases, and 15 bases separated the two germline ends. The CDR3 contains 17 residues. CDR1 SGDLS and CDR2 YYNGEE come from the germline V gene. Supplemented by reference TRBV9 and TRBJ1-6, the full variable domain reads DSGVTQTPKHLITATGQRVTLRCSPRSGDLSVYWYQQSLDQGLQFLIQYYNGEERAKGNILERFSAQQFPDLHSELNLSSLELGDSALYFCASSVAPVTRDNSPLHFGNGTRLTVT.

The genes are TRBV9 and TRBJ1-6, with D perhaps matching TRBD1 (5 bases). Deletions cut 3 bases from V and 3 bases from J, with 10 bases between. The length of the CDR3 is 15 residues. CDR1 SGDLS and CDR2 YYNGEE come from the germline V gene. Here the CDR3 DNA reads TGTGCCAGCAGCGGGGGGGAAGACTATAATTCACCCCTCCACTTT. Translating gives CASSGGEDYNSPLHF.

This clone was detected once. V gene TRBV5-1 combines with J gene TRBJ2-3; 7 bases line up with TRBD2. Looked up from germline, CDR1 is SGHRS and CDR2 is YFSETQ. The CDR3 is 16 amino acids. V lost 4 bases, J lost 2 bases, and 10 bases stayed unmatched. The CDR3: CASSGRGPPPTDTQYF. CDR3 coding DNA: TGCGCCAGCAGCGGGAGGGGTCCACCCCCCACAGATACGCAGTATTTT.

The chain links TRBV6-2 or TRBV6-3 to TRBJ2-1, with 9 bases lining up with TRBD2. Per the germline V gene, CDR1 is MNHEY and CDR2 is SVGEGT. After removal of 5 bases from V and 0 bases from J, the junction contained 17 bases not matched to a gene. The CDR3 totals 20 residues. As DNA, the CDR3 is TGTGCCAGCAGTACCTCCGCGGGAGGGCGGCGGAGGACCTCCTACAATGAGCAGTTCTTC. This codes for CASSTSAGGRRRTSYNEQFF.

This clone was picked up one time. V usage is TRBV5-1 and J usage is TRBJ2-3, with 13 bases matching TRBD2. The junction had 12 bases not matched to a gene; V was cut back by 1 base and J by 1 base. The CDR3 is 20 amino acids. In germline, CDR1 is SGHRS, CDR2 YFSETQ. The CDR3 spells CASSLMGLAGIFPRTDTQYF. The CDR3 nucleotides are TGCGCCAGCAGCTTGATGGGACTAGCGGGAATATTTCCACGCACAGATACGCAGTATTTT.

This chain connects TRBV18 to TRBJ2-2; TRBD1 matches at 7 bases. Per germline, CDR1 KGHSH and CDR2 LQKENI. The CDR3 contains 15 residues. V lost 4 bases and J lost 1; bases outside the gene matches: 3. The CDR3 sequence is CASSRRTGNTGELFF. CDR3 sequence (DNA): TGTGCCAGCTCACGCCGGACAGGGAACACCGGGGAGCTGTTTTTT.

V and J are TRBV7-9 and TRBJ1-2; D may be TRBD1 (5 bases). V lost 5 bases and J lost 8, with 12 bases in between. This CDR3 comprises 12 residues. Germline V lookup: CDR1 SEHNR, CDR2 FQNEAQ (reference sequence). The CDR3 is CASSKWGEGYTF. In DNA form, the CDR3 reads TGTGCCAGCAGCAAATGGGGGGAAGGCTACACCTTC.

This rearrangement joins TRBV27 to TRBJ2-1, with a tentative D call TRBD1 (6 bases). This CDR3 region has 15 residues. Trimming took off 4 bases at V and 6 bases at J, with 16 bases between the two ends. CDR1 and CDR2 (germline): MNHEY, SMNVEV (reference sequence). The CDR3 DNA sequence: TGTGCCAGCAGTTCCGCCGTTCCCAGGGGCAATGAGCAGTTCTTC. This sequence encodes CASSSAVPRGNEQFF.

The chain has TRBV25-1 and TRBJ2-6; 8 bases are a match to TRBD1. CDR1 MGHDK and CDR2 SYGVNS come from the germline V gene. This CDR3 contains 18 residues. Unmatched junction bases numbered 9, after V lost 5 bases and J lost 0 bases. The CDR3 reads CASSPPAGGYSGANVLTF. DNA of the CDR3: TGTGCCAGCAGTCCCCCGGCAGGGGGCTACTCTGGGGCCAACGTCCTGACTTTC.

This CDR3 is CASRGLGGYADTQYF. The CDR3 bases are TGTGCCAGCAGGGGCCTGGGTGGGTATGCAGATACGCAGTATTTT. This rearrangement joins TRBV6-5 to TRBJ2-3; no definite D call. CDR1 is MNHEY, CDR2 SVGAGI, per germline. The V and J ends lost 6 bases and 4 bases respectively, with 17 bases between them. This CDR3 has 15 residues.

This sequence joins TRBV5-1 and TRBJ2-5; 11 bases align to TRBD2. Losses at the gene ends were 3 bases for V and 4 bases for J; bases not matched to a gene: 2. The CDR3 length is 14 residues. The germline gives CDR1 SGHRS, CDR2 YFSETQ. DNA of the CDR3: TGCGCCAGCAGCTCGACTAGCGGGACAGAGACCCAGTACTTC. It yields the protein CASSSTSGTETQYF. The full variable domain, completed using reference TRBV5-1 and TRBJ2-5, is KAGVTQTPRYLIKTRGQQVTLSCSPISGHRSVSWYQQTPGQGLQFLFEYFSETQRNKGNFPGRFSGRQFSNSRSEMNVSTLELGDSALYLCASSSTSGTETQYFGPGTRLLVL.

This clone was observed a handful of times. V is TRBV24-1 and J is TRBJ1-6; 8 bases align to TRBD1. CDR1 KGHDR and CDR2 SFDVKD come from the germline V gene. V gave up 7 bases and J gave up 7 bases; unmatched junction bases: 5. This CDR3 contains 14 residues. CDR3 in amino acids: CATRGTGANSPLHF. The CDR3 coding sequence is TGTGCCACCAGAGGGACAGGAGCAAATTCACCCCTCCACTTT.

This chain joins TRBV7-2 and TRBJ1-2; 11 nucleotides match TRBD1. V shed 5 bases and J 6 bases; nucleotides not matched to a gene: 5. The germline CDR1 and CDR2 sequences are SGHTA and FQGNSA. The CDR3 sequence is 14 residues long. The CDR3 DNA follows: TGTGCCAGCAGCACACGGACAGGGGGCCATGGCTACACCTTC. It encodes CASSTRTGGHGYTF.

This clone was recorded once. CDR3 sequence (DNA): TGTGCCAGCAGCTTACCAGCGGGAATTAGCACAGATACGCAGTATTTT. This codes for CASSLPAGISTDTQYF. This rearrangement joins TRBV7-6 to TRBJ2-3; 7 bases agree with TRBD2. This CDR3 comprises 16 residues. After removal of 2 bases from V and 0 bases from J, the junction contained 5 bases not matched to a gene. The V gene's germline CDR1 is SGHVS and CDR2 FNYEAQ.

The chain is built from TRBV5-8 and TRBJ1-3; D is unclear. Germline CDR1 reads SGHTS; CDR2 reads YDEGEE. V gave up 2 bases and J gave up 0 bases, with 6 bases separating them. The CDR3 length is 14 residues. CDR3 amino acids: CASSFRSSGNTIYF. CDR3 DNA sequence: TGTGCCAGCAGCTTCAGGTCCTCTGGAAACACCATATATTTT.